What follows are 28 T cell receptor beta chains derived from one specimen sequenced in a study of T cell changes during pregnancy in multiple sclerosis. The table came from immunoSEQ multiplex PCR; TCRdb's copy has only in-frame clones and leaves some out. In the table there are some 41,000 clones, nearly 90% of which are singletons. The starting material was CD4+ T cells from peripheral blood mononuclear cells, obtained in the first trimester of pregnancy. Receptors were obtained from a female donor with multiple sclerosis, enrolled in a pregnancy study.

The rearrangement links TRBV5-1 to TRBJ2-7; 8 bases are a match to TRBD1. The CDR3 runs 16 residues. In germline, CDR1 is SGHRS, CDR2 YFSETQ. V was clipped by 4 bases and J by 0 bases; unmatched bases: 9. The CDR3 DNA follows: TGCGCCAGCAGCCCCGGACAGGGACTCGCCTCCTACGAGCAGTACTTC. Protein product: CASSPGQGLASYEQYF.

J is TRBJ1-1 and V is TRBV5-6; 7 nucleotides line up with TRBD1. CDR3 length: 14 residues. Germline CDR1 SGHDT, CDR2 YYEEEE. Germline trimming cut 4 bases from V and 11 bases from J; bases unmatched to any gene: 14. DNA for the CDR3: TGTGCCAGCAGCCCCGTTCGGACAGGCCGATGGGCTTTCTTT. It specifies CASSPVRTGRWAFF. Variable domain in full (rest from reference TRBV5-6 and TRBJ1-1): DAGVTQSPTHLIKTRGQQVTLRCSPKSGHDTVSWYQQALGQGPQFIFQYYEEEERQRGNFPDRFSGHQFPNYSSELNVNALLLGDSALYLCASSPVRTGRWAFFGQGTRLTVV.

The rearrangement joins TRBV5-8 to TRBJ2-5; D uncertain. Germline V gene data show CDR1 as SGHTS and CDR2 as YDEGEE. V lost 4 bases and J 5 bases, leaving 15 bases between the germline ends. This CDR3 comprises 14 residues. CDR3 nucleotides: TGTGCCAGCAGCCCCGGGTCGGAGTGGGAGACCCAGTACTTC. Translated, it gives CASSPGSEWETQYF.

The chain combines TRBV5-1 with TRBJ2-5; 10 nucleotides agree with TRBD2. The CDR3 consists of 15 residues. Germline values: CDR1 SGHRS, CDR2 YFSETQ. The junction had 8 bases not matched to a gene; V was cut back by 4 bases and J by 5 bases. CDR3 sequence reads: CASSPLAGGGETQYF. The CDR3 DNA follows: TGCGCCAGCAGCCCCTTAGCGGGAGGCGGGGAGACCCAGTACTTC. Together with reference TRBV5-1 and TRBJ2-5, the CDR3 gives the full variable domain: KAGVTQTPRYLIKTRGQQVTLSCSPISGHRSVSWYQQTPGQGLQFLFEYFSETQRNKGNFPGRFSGRQFSNSRSEMNVSTLELGDSALYLCASSPLAGGGETQYFGPGTRLLVL.

This rearrangement joins TRBV6-1 to TRBJ2-2, with 10 nucleotides matching TRBD1. Trimming cost V 6 bases and J 6 bases; bases outside gene matches: 4. The germline CDR1 and CDR2 sequences are MNHNS and SASEGT. This CDR3 spans 14 amino acids. CDR3: CASSETGGPGELFF. The CDR3, as DNA: TGTGCCAGCAGCGAGACAGGGGGCCCCGGGGAGCTGTTTTTT.

The chain has TRBV10-1 and TRBJ2-3, with 8 bases identical to TRBD2. The CDR3 spans 14 residues. CDR1 is WNHNN and CDR2 is SYGVQD in the germline V gene (reference sequence). After removal of 5 bases from V and 1 base from J, the junction contained 2 bases not matched to a gene. Here the CDR3 DNA reads TGCGCCAGCAGTACTAGCGGAGGCACAGATACGCAGTATTTT. Amino acids: CASSTSGGTDTQYF.

The rearrangement uses TRBV5-1 and TRBJ2-1, with TRBD2 matching 12 bases. The germline CDR1 and CDR2 sequences are SGHRS and YFSETQ. This CDR3 region has 15 residues. Losses at the gene ends were 5 bases for V and 2 bases for J; bases not matched to a gene: 2. CDR3 region: CASRTSGSTYNEQFF. CDR3 coding DNA: TGCGCCAGCAGGACTAGCGGGAGTACCTACAATGAGCAGTTCTTC.

The rearrangement uses TRBV19 and TRBJ2-4; D may be TRBD2 (6 bases). With 0 bases removed from V and 8 bases from J, the gap between germline ends came to 11 bases. The CDR3 has 14 residues. The germline V gene has CDR1 LNHDA and CDR2 SQIVND (reference sequence). The CDR3 is CASSIDGWGDIQYF. The DNA for the CDR3 is TGTGCCAGTAGTATAGATGGGTGGGGGGACATTCAGTACTTC. The entire variable domain, with the rest obtained from reference TRBV19 and TRBJ2-4, is as follows: DGGITQSPKYLFRKEGQNVTLSCEQNLNHDAMYWYRQDPGQGLRLIYYSQIVNDFQKGDIAEGYSVSREKKESFPLTVTSAQKNPTAFYLCASSIDGWGDIQYFGAGTRLSVL.

The chain joins TRBV6-5 to TRBJ1-2; D possibly corresponds to TRBD1 (6 bases). The CDR3 consists of 14 residues. Germline V gives CDR1 MNHEY, CDR2 SVGAGI. V was trimmed by 2 bases and J by 5 bases, leaving 12 bases between them. The CDR3 reads CASSYGSGVYGYTF. CDR3 in DNA: TGTGCCAGCAGTTACGGGTCAGGGGTATATGGCTACACCTTC.

V gene TRBV29-1 combines with J gene TRBJ1-2, with TRBD1 identical over 8 bases. Germline assignment: CDR1 SQVTM and CDR2 ANQGSEA. With 6 bases clipped from V and 3 bases from J, the junction kept 6 bases outside the gene matches. CDR3 length equals 13 residues. The CDR3 is CSVKDRGDYGYTF. CDR3 nucleotide sequence: TGCAGCGTCAAAGACAGGGGTGACTATGGCTACACCTTC.

CDR3 DNA sequence: TGTGCCTGGAGGCAGGGGGCGGCTAGCAATCAGCCCCAGCATTTT. It is translated as CAWRQGAASNQPQHF. The chain carries TRBV30 and TRBJ1-5; TRBD1 matches at 8 bases. CDR1 is GTSNPN and CDR2 is SVGIG in the germline V gene (reference sequence). The CDR3 is 15 residues long. V dropped 3 bases and J dropped 0; count of bases not matched to a gene: 4. Based on the CDR3 plus reference TRBV30 and TRBJ1-5, the full variable domain is SQTIHQWPATLVQPVGSPLSLECTVEGTSNPNLYWYRQAAGRGLQLLFYSVGIGQISSEVPQNLSASRPQDRQFILSSKKLLLSDSGFYLCAWRQGAASNQPQHFGDGTRLSIL.

The gene calls are TRBV19 and TRBJ2-7; D possibly corresponds to TRBD2 (5 bases). There are 12 residues in the CDR3. V lost 6 bases to trimming and J lost 4 bases, with 10 bases between them. Per germline, CDR1 LNHDA and CDR2 SQIVND (reference sequence). The CDR3 nucleotides read TGTGCCAGTAGGGGGAGTGGGTACGAGCAGTACTTC. This gives the protein CASRGSGYEQYF.

CDR3 protein: CASSQGRGGGSQETQYF. DNA for the CDR3: TGTGCCAGCAGCCAAGGGCGGGGCGGGGGGTCCCAAGAGACCCAGTACTTC. The chain links TRBV4-2 to TRBJ2-5, with 8 bases matching TRBD2. The germline V gene has CDR1 LGHNA and CDR2 YNFKEQ. V lost 1 base to trimming and J lost 1 base; unmatched junction nucleotides: 8. This CDR3 has 17 residues.

The chain has TRBV6-5 and TRBJ2-7; D is perhaps TRBD1 (6 bases). CDR1 and CDR2 (germline): MNHEY, SVGAGI. This CDR3 spans 14 amino acids. V gave up 3 bases and J gave up 4 bases, with 13 bases separating them. The CDR3 sequence is CASSYHAGTYEQYF. CDR3 DNA sequence: TGTGCCAGCAGTTATCATGCTGGGACATACGAGCAGTACTTC.

V gene TRBV7-9 combines with J gene TRBJ1-5, with D perhaps TRBD1 (6 bases). CDR3 length equals 14 residues. Germline V gene data show CDR1 as SEHNR and CDR2 as FQNEAQ (reference sequence). The V end was cut by 3 bases, the J end by 7 bases, with 13 bases between. CDR3 in DNA: TGTGCCAGCAGCTTGCTCGGGGGGGCCCAGCCCCAGCATTTT. Translated, it gives CASSLLGGAQPQHF.

V and J are TRBV30 and TRBJ1-2; TRBD1 might be the D (6 bases). Germline CDR1 is GTSNPN and CDR2 is SVGIG (reference sequence). V shed 1 base and J shed 3 bases, with 9 bases lying between them. The CDR3 runs 13 residues. CDR3 loop: CAWSADSDYGYTF. CDR3 bases: TGTGCCTGGAGTGCGGACAGCGACTATGGCTACACCTTC.

The rearrangement uses TRBV5-6 and TRBJ2-7; 12 bases match TRBD2. Trimming at V came to 4 bases and at J to 3 bases, leaving 8 bases not matched to a gene. The CDR3 loop spans 16 amino acids. Germline loops: CDR1 SGHDT, CDR2 YYEEEE. The CDR3 sequence is CASSPLAGGKYYEQYF. The CDR3 bases are TGTGCCAGCAGCCCGCTAGCGGGAGGGAAATACTACGAGCAGTACTTC.

This CDR3 is CASMMRGRNTGELFF. The CDR3 nucleotides read TGTGCCAGTATGATGCGGGGCAGGAACACCGGGGAGCTGTTTTTT. This chain joins TRBV19 and TRBJ2-2; D is perhaps TRBD2 (6 bases). Trimming pared 7 bases from V and 1 base from J, leaving 13 bases between. Germline assignment: CDR1 LNHDA and CDR2 SQIVND (reference sequence). The CDR3 contains 15 residues. The full variable domain, with the rest looked up from reference TRBV19 and TRBJ2-2, is DGGITQSPKYLFRKEGQNVTLSCEQNLNHDAMYWYRQDPGQGLRLIYYSQIVNDFQKGDIAEGYSVSREKKESFPLTVTSAQKNPTAFYLCASMMRGRNTGELFFGEGSRLTVL.

The chain uses TRBV9 and TRBJ2-6; D unclear. CDR1 is SGDLS and CDR2 is YYNGEE in the germline V gene. V lost 3 bases, J lost 0 bases, and 4 bases lay in between. This CDR3 spans 14 amino acids. Written as DNA, the CDR3 is TGTGCCAGCAGCGCCATCTCTGGGGCCAACGTCCTGACTTTC. Protein: CASSAISGANVLTF.

The chain recombines TRBV7-8 with TRBJ1-3; 7 bases match TRBD1. Germline V gene lookup returns CDR1 SGHVS and CDR2 FQNEAQ. Germline trimming cut 5 bases from V and 4 bases from J; bases unmatched to any gene: 2. This CDR3 comprises 13 residues. CDR3 protein: CASSEDRGNTIYF. The CDR3 DNA is TGTGCCAGCAGCGAGGACAGGGGAAACACCATATATTTT.

The chain combines TRBV10-3 with TRBJ2-1, with 11 bases matching TRBD1. After removal of 5 bases from V and 7 bases from J, the junction contained 13 bases not matched to a gene. The CDR3 has 17 residues. Germline V lookup: CDR1 ENHRY, CDR2 SYGVKD. Here the CDR3 reads CAISFSRDRGVGNEQFF. The CDR3, as DNA: TGTGCCATCAGTTTCTCGAGGGACAGGGGGGTTGGGAATGAGCAGTTCTTC.

The rearrangement links TRBV27 to TRBJ1-2, with D possibly matching TRBD1 (6 bases). The CDR3 length is 20 residues. Trimming took off 6 bases at V and 3 bases at J, with 32 bases between the two ends. Germline V CDR1 and CDR2: MNHEY, SMNVEV (reference sequence). The CDR3 loop is CASRPLPGASTKVDYYGYTF. CDR3 bases: TGTGCCAGCAGACCCTTGCCAGGGGCCTCCACCAAGGTCGATTACTATGGCTACACCTTC.

This rearrangement joins TRBV5-1 to TRBJ2-7, with 16 bases identical to TRBD2. V lost 4 bases, J lost 2 bases, and 6 bases stayed unmatched. Per the germline V gene, CDR1 is SGHRS and CDR2 is YFSETQ. The CDR3 is 17 residues long. The CDR3 loop reads CASSPGLAGGVAYEQYF. The CDR3 bases are TGCGCCAGCAGCCCGGGACTAGCGGGAGGGGTCGCCTACGAGCAGTACTTC.

The rearrangement links TRBV2 to TRBJ1-1, with unresolved D. V was shortened by 7 bases and J by 1 base, with 10 bases between the two germline ends. This CDR3 has 13 amino acids. Per germline, CDR1 SNHLY and CDR2 FYNNEI. CDR3 in amino acids: CASIEEWNTEAFF. The DNA of the CDR3 is TGTGCCAGCATCGAGGAATGGAACACTGAAGCTTTCTTT.

This rearrangement joins TRBV19 to TRBJ1-3; perhaps TRBD1 as D (5 bases). The V gene's germline CDR1 is LNHDA and CDR2 SQIVND (reference sequence). This CDR3 has 17 residues. V shed 7 bases and J shed 4 bases, with 23 bases lying between them. CDR3 in amino acids: CASKGQGKISRGNTIYF. DNA for the CDR3: TGTGCCAGTAAGGGCCAGGGAAAGATATCGAGGGGAAACACCATATATTTT.

The chain employs TRBV6-1 and TRBJ1-4; D gene ambiguous. The length of the CDR3 is 15 residues. Germline V gene lookup returns CDR1 MNHNS and CDR2 SASEGT. V lost 3 bases and J 0 bases, leaving 8 bases between the germline ends. Here the CDR3 DNA reads TGTGCCAGCAGTGAGGGCCGCACAACTAATGAAAAACTGTTTTTT. Its translation: CASSEGRTTNEKLFF.

The V call is TRBV28, the J call TRBJ1-5; TRBD1 might be the D (5 bases). V was trimmed by 7 bases and J by 8 bases, leaving 21 bases between them. Looked up from germline, CDR1 is MDHEN and CDR2 is SYDVKM. The CDR3 is 15 residues long. In DNA, the CDR3 is TGTGCCAGCACGCCTGGGGGGGGGTGGTTAAAGCCCCAGCATTTT. Translated, it gives CASTPGGGWLKPQHF. Using reference TRBV28 and TRBJ1-5 for the parts outside the CDR3, the full variable domain is DVKVTQSSRYLVKRTGEKVFLECVQDMDHENMFWYRQDPGLGLRLIYFSYDVKMKEKGDIPEGYSVSREKKERFSLILESASTNQTSMYLCASTPGGGWLKPQHFGDGTRLSIL.

The J gene is TRBJ1-3, the V gene TRBV19, with 7 positions matching TRBD1. The CDR3 spans 15 residues. The V segment lost 7 bases and the J segment 0 bases; nucleotides outside the gene matches: 6. CDR1 LNHDA and CDR2 SQIVND come from the germline V gene (reference sequence). The CDR3 sequence: CASKGATYSGNTIYF. The CDR3 DNA reads TGTGCCAGTAAGGGGGCAACCTACTCTGGAAACACCATATATTTT.